Listed below are T cell receptor beta chains from one sample, sequenced in a study of blood T cell repertoires in COVID-19. Profiling relied on immunoSEQ multiplex PCR, and the TCRdb table lists in-frame clones only, not all of them. The sample records 150,000 to 200,000 clones, 85% to 90% being singletons. The sample was peripheral blood. The receptors were sampled from a woman younger than 35 who had recovered from COVID-19. Both conserved end residues are part of each CDR3. The order of the fields is J gene, V gene, CDR3 protein.

j_gene: TRBJ2-2
v_gene: TRBV7-9
CDR3aa: CASSLTLINSANTGELFF

j_gene: TRBJ2-3
v_gene: TRBV7-9
CDR3aa: CASSWTGFSTDTQYF

j_gene: TRBJ2-1
v_gene: TRBV6-2/TRBV6-3
CDR3aa: CASSYIGGYNEQFF

j_gene: TRBJ2-3
v_gene: TRBV9
CDR3aa: CASSDSGRRVDTQYF

j_gene: TRBJ1-5
v_gene: TRBV7-9
CDR3aa: CASSLDSGNQPQHF

j_gene: TRBJ1-3
v_gene: TRBV28
CDR3aa: CASSSDRAGNTIYF

j_gene: TRBJ2-7
v_gene: TRBV7-3
CDR3aa: CASSASGQGPYEQYF

j_gene: TRBJ2-5
v_gene: TRBV10-3
CDR3aa: CAISESERAGGETQYF

j_gene: TRBJ2-2
v_gene: TRBV4-1
CDR3aa: CASRVQPNTGELFF

j_gene: TRBJ2-3
v_gene: TRBV11-2
CDR3aa: CASSLGGRGGAIDTQYF

j_gene: TRBJ2-5
v_gene: TRBV12-3/TRBV12-4
CDR3aa: CASTPTGQETQYF

j_gene: TRBJ1-5
v_gene: TRBV6-5
CDR3aa: CASSLRQGAGQPQHF

j_gene: TRBJ2-2
v_gene: TRBV11-3
CDR3aa: CASSSGQSNTGELFF

j_gene: TRBJ2-7
v_gene: TRBV9
CDR3aa: CASSVEGQGIYEQYF

j_gene: TRBJ2-5
v_gene: TRBV7-3
CDR3aa: CASSLDRQETQYF

j_gene: TRBJ2-1
v_gene: TRBV7-9
CDR3aa: CASSSRGGRSYNEQFF

j_gene: TRBJ2-7
v_gene: TRBV18
CDR3aa: CASSASHGRGATYEQYF

j_gene: TRBJ1-2
v_gene: TRBV6-5
CDR3aa: CASSYGTDGYTF